This T cell receptor (beta chain) was captured by sequencing in a study of blood T cells in healthy people across ages. A J-beta primer mix and a sample-barcoded 5' primer were used in a second PCR of roughly 7 to 12 cycles. Every sample produced at least 2.5 million CDR3-containing paired-end reads. TCRdb re-analysed the 5' RACE reads in MiXCR, keeping a single row per CDR3 protein. Of some 900,000 distinct CDR3 sequences in the sample, approximately 49% were seen once. CDR3 length: 14 residues. V was trimmed by 3 bases and J by 9 bases, leaving 15 bases between them. Ten milliliters of peripheral blood were drawn from each donor into EDTA-treated tubes. Researchers isolated at least 6.5 million PBMCs per sample.

The rearrangement joins TRBV12-3 or TRBV12-4 to TRBJ2-1; D is tentatively TRBD1 or TRBD2 (6 bases each). Sequenced input: blood. The TCR was taken from a man aged 25 to 45 in good health. CDR3 region: CASSLGGRVPEQFF. The CDR3 DNA reads as TGTGCCAGCAGTTTGGGGGGCCGAGTCCCTGAGCAGTTCTTC.